This T cell receptor beta chain originates from a study of technical replicates of blood from a few donors. J was trimmed by 2 bases and V by 1 base; bases with no gene match: 8. This CDR3 is 17 amino acids long. Germline CDR1 reads LNHNV; CDR2 reads YYDKDF (reference sequence). Clones were read by immunoSEQ multiplex PCR, and TCRdb kept only the in-frame ones, dropping some. Among tens of thousands of clones, just under 95% were seen once, and the ten largest hold roughly 4.2%. The genes are TRBV15 and TRBJ2-7; 10 nucleotides agree with TRBD2. The sequence derives from a human donor in good health. Some clones in this sample may be carry-over from other donors' samples. Specimen: PBMCs. The CDR3 region has the DNA TGTGCCACCAGCAGAGGTAGCGGGGGGCGCCTCCCCTACGAGCAGTACTTC. Translation gives CATSRGSGGRLPYEQYF.